This record looks at one TCR beta chain sequence and its context. The CDR3 covers 15 residues. Trimming removed 5 bases from V and 0 bases from J; junction bases left unmatched: 4. Germline CDR1 is LNHDA and CDR2 is SQIVND (reference sequence). TCRdb processed the reads anew with MiXCR; each CDR3 protein has one entry. The profile shows about 530,000 distinct CDR3 sequences, about 30% of them singletons. This record comes from a study of T cell repertoires in cytomegalovirus infection. Sequencing input: PBMCs. This TCR was recovered from a human donor in good health (CMV status not recorded). Some clones in this sample may be carry-over from other donors' samples. The chain links TRBV19 to TRBJ1-3; 7 bases align to TRBD1. In DNA form, the CDR3 reads TGTGCCAGTAGTGTGGGACAGAGCTCTGGAAACACCATATATTTT. This encodes CASSVGQSSGNTIYF.